A selection of T cell receptor beta chains follows, all from one sample in a study of blood T cell repertoires in COVID-19. Produced via immunoSEQ multiplex PCR; TCRdb's table is partial and in-frame only. The sample has about 180,000 clones, 65% to 85% seen once. The sequenced sample was peripheral blood. The receptors here all came from a woman in her thirties or forties with COVID-19, enrolled during active disease. Both conserved end residues are part of each CDR3. A D gene is named only where the DNA matches it firmly. Expanded clones are given a class, and other clones once, few, many or no size at all.

-	-	TRBV9	TRBJ2-3	CASSPEVNTDTQYF	TGTGCCAGCAGCCCAGAGGTAAACACAGATACGCAGTATTTT
-	-	TRBV10-3	TRBJ2-1	CANKIDLMRDDEQFF	TGTGCCAACAAAATTGACTTGATGAGAGACGATGAGCAGTTCTTC
TRBD2	-	TRBV7-2	TRBJ2-7	CASSPGTSGRDEQYF	TGTGCCAGCAGCCCCGGGACTAGCGGGAGGGATGAGCAGTACTTC
-	-	TRBV5-4	TRBJ1-1	CASRETGFSMNTEAFF	TGTGCCAGCAGAGAAACAGGTTTCTCCATGAACACTGAAGCTTTCTTT
TRBD2	once	TRBV2	TRBJ2-1	CASSRLAGGRAEQFF	TGTGCCAGCAGTCGACTAGCGGGCGGCAGGGCCGAGCAGTTCTTC
TRBD2	-	TRBV9	TRBJ2-1	CASSGRTSPLNEQFF	TGTGCCAGCAGCGGGCGGACTAGCCCCCTCAATGAGCAGTTCTTC
-	-	TRBV7-9	TRBJ2-3	CASSRVTDTDTQYF	TGTGCCAGCAGCCGGGTGACAGACACAGATACGCAGTATTTT
-	-	TRBV2	TRBJ2-1	CASCTGLYNEQFF	TGTGCCAGCTGTACAGGGTTGTACAATGAGCAGTTCTTC
-	once	TRBV11-1	TRBJ2-5	CASSNQGPRTQYF	TGTGCCAGCAGCAACCAGGGCCCCAGGACCCAGTACTTC
TRBD1	-	TRBV3-1/TRBV3-2	TRBJ1-2	CASSQHTGVGYTF	TGTGCCAGCAGCCAGCACACAGGGGTTGGCTACACCTTC
-	-	TRBV3-1/TRBV3-2	TRBJ1-1	CASSQGTYPEAFF	TGTGCCAGCAGCCAAGGGACATACCCTGAAGCTTTCTTT
-	once	TRBV5-1	TRBJ1-1	CASSLLVGEGTEAFF	TGCGCCAGCAGCTTGTTGGTGGGAGAAGGGACTGAAGCTTTCTTT
TRBD1	-	TRBV7-2	TRBJ2-7	CASSWGPGQGIREQYF	TGTGCCAGCAGCTGGGGACCGGGACAGGGAATCAGGGAGCAGTACTTC
-	-	TRBV12-3/TRBV12-4	TRBJ2-2	CASQRPGELFF	TGTGCCAGTCAGAGGCCCGGGGAGCTGTTTTTT
-	-	TRBV27	TRBJ2-7	CASSAPGSATYEQYF	TGTGCCAGCAGTGCTCCCGGGTCAGCTACCTACGAGCAGTACTTC
TRBD1	-	TRBV6-5	TRBJ1-2	CASSDRALRGYTF	TGTGCCAGTTCTGACAGGGCCCTGCGAGGCTACACCTTC
-	once	TRBV6-1	TRBJ1-5	CASRDRQSNQPQHF	TGTGCCAGCAGAGACCGACAGAGCAATCAGCCCCAGCATTTT
-	-	TRBV9	TRBJ1-3	CASSVVTNPLSGNTIYF	TGTGCCAGCAGCGTAGTCACTAATCCCCTCTCTGGAAACACCATATATTTT
TRBD1	once	TRBV6-2/TRBV6-3	TRBJ1-2	CASSYGQGGYTF	TGTGCCAGCAGTTACGGACAGGGTGGCTACACCTTC
-	once	TRBV2	TRBJ1-1	CAQSTLVNTEAFF	TGTGCCCAAAGCACCTTAGTGAACACTGAAGCTTTCTTT
-	once	TRBV12-5	TRBJ2-2	CASGNSGGTGELFF	TGTGCTAGTGGCAATAGCGGAGGAACCGGGGAGCTGTTTTTT
TRBD2	once	TRBV27	TRBJ2-3	CASSLVPSGSADTQYF	TGTGCCAGCAGTTTAGTTCCTAGCGGGAGCGCAGATACGCAGTATTTT
-	few	TRBV5-1	TRBJ1-1	CASSLGQGYTEAFF	TGCGCCAGCAGCTTGGGGCAGGGGTACACTGAAGCTTTCTTT
TRBD1	-	TRBV6-5	TRBJ1-1	CASSRQGSNTEAFF	TGTGCCAGCAGTCGACAGGGAAGTAACACTGAAGCTTTCTTT
TRBD1	-	TRBV7-8	TRBJ2-7	CASSLGPGQSYEQYF	TGTGCCAGCAGCTTAGGTCCGGGACAGAGCTACGAGCAGTACTTC
-	-	TRBV7-8	TRBJ2-1	CASSAGGRGRFF	TGTGCCAGCAGTGCAGGAGGGAGAGGGAGGTTCTTC
-	-	TRBV5-1	TRBJ1-3	CASSSPGIYF	TGCGCCAGCAGCTCTCCAGGTATATATTTT
-	-	TRBV6-5	TRBJ1-5	CASSVFQPQHF	TGTGCCAGCAGCGTCTTTCAGCCCCAGCATTTT
-	-	TRBV12-3/TRBV12-4	TRBJ2-2	CASVRVGTGELFF	TGTGCCAGCGTGAGGGTAGGGACCGGGGAGCTGTTTTTT
-	-	TRBV11-2	TRBJ2-3	CASSLDRGRDTQYF	TGTGCCAGCAGCTTAGACAGGGGGAGGGATACGCAGTATTTT
-	-	TRBV1	TRBJ2-4	CTIYSSGIDKNIQYF	TGCACCATCTACTCTAGCGGGATAGACAAAAACATTCAGTACTTC
-	-	TRBV24-1	TRBJ1-2	CATSENREDGYGYTF	TGTGCCACCAGTGAGAACCGGGAGGATGGCTATGGCTACACCTTC
TRBD2	-	TRBV6-5	TRBJ2-7	CASSRTSGRSEQYF	TGTGCCAGCAGCCGGACTAGCGGGAGATCCGAGCAGTACTTC
TRBD2	-	TRBV12-3/TRBV12-4	TRBJ2-7	CASTYFGGEQYF	TGTGCCAGCACCTATTTCGGGGGGGAGCAGTACTTC
TRBD1	-	TRBV19	TRBJ2-7	CASSLQGSSSYEQYF	TGTGCCAGTAGTTTACAGGGGTCGAGCTCCTACGAGCAGTACTTC
-	-	TRBV6-1	TRBJ1-5	CASSEEEGMGNQPQHF	TGTGCCAGCAGTGAAGAGGAGGGAATGGGCAATCAGCCCCAGCATTTT
TRBD1	-	TRBV11-2	TRBJ2-3	CASSDETGSTDTQYF	TGTGCCAGCAGCGACGAGACAGGGAGCACAGATACGCAGTATTTT
-	-	TRBV3-1/TRBV3-2	TRBJ1-5	CASSGGGSNQPQHF	TGTGCCAGCAGCGGGGGGGGCAGCAATCAGCCCCAGCATTTT
TRBD1	-	TRBV5-8	TRBJ2-7	CASSLAGTGIYEQYF	TGTGCCAGCAGCTTGGCCGGGACAGGGATCTACGAGCAGTACTTC
-	-	TRBV2	TRBJ2-5	CASSEASRALQETQYF	TGTGCCAGCAGTGAAGCGAGCAGGGCCCTCCAAGAGACCCAGTACTTC
TRBD2	-	TRBV29-1	TRBJ2-1	CSVRPGLAGYNEQFF	TGCAGCGTCCGCCCGGGACTAGCGGGGTACAATGAGCAGTTCTTC
TRBD1	-	TRBV6-6	TRBJ2-1	CAIESGTGVDEQFF	TGTGCCATCGAATCCGGGACAGGGGTAGATGAGCAGTTCTTC
-	once	TRBV19	TRBJ1-4	CASTRRRQADNEKLFF	TGTGCCAGTACCCGAAGGAGACAGGCCGATAATGAAAAACTGTTTTTT
TRBD2	-	TRBV5-1	TRBJ2-5	CASSLTLAGGIETQYF	TGCGCCAGCAGCTTAACTCTAGCGGGGGGTATAGAGACCCAGTACTTC
TRBD2	-	TRBV2	TRBJ2-7	CASSGPLTSHEQYF	TGTGCCAGCAGTGGCCCCCTGACTAGCCACGAGCAGTACTTC
-	-	TRBV5-1	TRBJ1-2	CASSLSQAIYGYTF	TGCGCCAGCAGCTTGTCCCAGGCCATCTATGGCTACACCTTC
TRBD1	-	TRBV10-2	TRBJ2-3	CASSKTGRGTDTQYF	TGCGCCAGCAGTAAGACAGGGAGAGGCACAGATACGCAGTATTTT
-	few	TRBV15	TRBJ1-5	CATSRGSMGWDQPQHF	TGTGCCACCAGCAGAGGCTCGATGGGCTGGGATCAGCCCCAGCATTTT
TRBD2	-	TRBV7-2	TRBJ2-2	CASPSGRTRAGELFF	TGTGCCAGCCCTAGCGGGCGGACTAGGGCCGGGGAGCTGTTTTTT
-	-	TRBV2	TRBJ1-2	CASSEAGLSYGYTF	TGTGCCAGCAGTGAGGCAGGCCTATCTTATGGCTACACCTTC